Below, one T cell receptor beta chain is given with its context. Its specificity is not known. PCR amplification relied on 60 Vbeta primers (plus 13 Jbeta primers). Sequencing was performed with immunoSEQ multiplex PCR; in TCRdb, only in-frame clones are kept and a portion is missing. The sample has 55,000 to 65,000 clones, around 77% seen once. The record originates from a study of cytomegalovirus exposure and HLA in healthy donors. Overall study results and limits: Compared with the roughly 670-donor mean, an Asian-associated ancestry cluster reportedly had fewer N-insertions, according to a later analysis.

The source of this sequence is a woman in her thirties or forties in good health and CMV-seropositive. Sequenced sample: PBMCs.

CDR3 protein: CASGPQGRSEKLFF. Here the CDR3 DNA reads TGTGCCAGCGGCCCGCAGGGTAGGAGTGAAAAACTGTTTTTT. The chain uses TRBV14 and TRBJ1-4; possibly TRBD1 for D (5 bases). The CDR3 has 14 residues. Germline V gives CDR1 SGHDN, CDR2 FVKESK. V was clipped by 8 bases and J by 7 bases, with 17 bases between them.